One sample yielded the 10 T cell receptor beta chains listed below, sequenced in a study of cytomegalovirus exposure and HLA in healthy donors. The PCR ran on 60 Vbeta and 13 Jbeta primers. Profiled with immunoSEQ multiplex PCR; TCRdb holds only in-frame clones, not every one. This table holds about 140,000 clones, around 73% found once. The specimen was PBMCs. These receptor sequences come from a female donor in good health and CMV-seronegative.

This chain uses TRBV7-2 with TRBJ2-3; 9 bases are a match to TRBD2. The CDR3 spans 17 residues. In germline, CDR1 is SGHTA, CDR2 FQGNSA. V lost 3 bases, J lost 4 bases, and 11 bases stayed unmatched. The CDR3 sequence is CASSFTGTSLGADTQYF. The CDR3 DNA reads TGTGCCAGCAGCTTTACCGGGACTAGCCTAGGGGCAGATACGCAGTATTTT.

The chain recombines TRBV6-1 with TRBJ2-5; a weak D match, TRBD2 (6 bases). V was trimmed by 7 bases and J by 5 bases, leaving 20 bases between them. Germline values: CDR1 MNHNS, CDR2 SASEGT. The CDR3 runs to 15 residues. CDR3 DNA sequence: TGTGCCAGCATCGCGGGACGGGTGGGGGAGGAGACCCAGTACTTC. Translated: CASIAGRVGEETQYF.

V is TRBV14 and J is TRBJ2-2; tentative D call: TRBD2 (6 bases). CDR3 length: 13 amino acids. Trimming took off 4 bases at V and 6 bases at J, with 9 bases between the two ends. Germline V lookup: CDR1 SGHDN, CDR2 FVKESK. Here the CDR3 reads CASSRRVAGELFF. Here the CDR3 DNA reads TGTGCCAGCAGCCGGAGGGTGGCCGGGGAGCTGTTTTTT. The variable domain in full, with the rest retrieved from reference TRBV14 and TRBJ2-2, is EAGVTQFPSHSVIEKGQTVTLRCDPISGHDNLYWYRRVMGKEIKFLLHFVKESKQDESGMPNNRFLAERTGGTYSTLKVQPAELEDSGVYFCASSRRVAGELFFGEGSRLTVL.

This clone appeared once. The V call is TRBV18, the J call TRBJ1-5, with TRBD1 identical over 12 bases. Unmatched junction bases numbered 14, after V lost 5 bases and J lost 6 bases. Germline loops: CDR1 KGHSH, CDR2 LQKENI. The CDR3 totals 18 residues. CDR3 sequence: CASSSNGTGGARGQPQHF. The CDR3 DNA follows: TGTGCCAGCTCATCCAACGGGACAGGGGGCGCGAGAGGTCAGCCCCAGCATTTT.

The chain recombines TRBV28 with TRBJ1-5; 8 positions agree with TRBD1. Germline V gene lookup returns CDR1 MDHEN and CDR2 SYDVKM. After removal of 4 bases from V and 6 bases from J, the junction contained 5 bases not matched to a gene. The CDR3 consists of 14 residues. The CDR3 region is CASSSGQGIQPQHF. The CDR3 nucleotides are TGTGCCAGCAGTTCCGGACAGGGCATTCAGCCCCAGCATTTT.

V is TRBV6-5 and J is TRBJ2-7; 10 bases match TRBD2. The CDR3 length is 15 residues. Germline CDR1 is MNHEY and CDR2 is SVGAGI. V lost 6 bases to trimming and J lost 3 bases; unmatched junction nucleotides: 8. The CDR3 DNA follows: TGTGCCAGCAGCCGGCTCACTAGCGGGGACTACGAGCAGTACTTC. Translated: CASSRLTSGDYEQYF.

The chain employs TRBV10-1 and TRBJ1-1; D not resolved. The V end was cut by 3 bases, the J end by 9 bases, with 14 bases between. CDR3 length: 13 amino acids. The V gene's germline CDR1 is WNHNN and CDR2 SYGVQD (reference sequence). The CDR3 is CASSESVAAKAFF. The CDR3 nucleotides read TGCGCCAGCAGTGAATCGGTGGCAGCGAAAGCTTTCTTT.

In its sample, this clone was seen a few times. This chain links TRBV7-9 with TRBJ2-2, with TRBD2 as a possible D gene (6 bases). The V end was cut by 4 bases, the J end by 2 bases, with 14 bases between. The CDR3 covers 16 residues. Germline lookup yields CDR1 SEHNR and CDR2 FQNEAQ (reference sequence). The CDR3 region is CASSSSLGLNTGELFF. CDR3 nucleotide sequence: TGTGCCAGCAGCTCAAGTCTTGGACTAAACACCGGGGAGCTGTTTTTT.

J is TRBJ2-2 and V is TRBV14, with D tentatively TRBD1 (8 bases). Germline V gene lookup returns CDR1 SGHDN and CDR2 FVKESK. V lost 2 bases and J 3 bases, leaving 13 bases between the germline ends. This CDR3 is built from 16 residues. The CDR3 sequence: CASSQTGGVDTGELFF. Written as DNA, the CDR3 is TGTGCCAGCAGCCAAACAGGGGGGGTCGACACCGGGGAGCTGTTTTTT.

V and J are TRBV30 and TRBJ1-5; possibly TRBD1 for D (6 bases). The CDR3 is made up of 15 amino acids. V was pared by 0 bases and J by 9 bases, with 18 bases between. CDR1 and CDR2 from the germline V gene are GTSNPN and SVGIG (reference sequence). The CDR3 nucleotides read TGTGCCTGGAGTGTAAGGGGGTTCGTCCTAGGGCCCCAGCATTTT. Translating it yields CAWSVRGFVLGPQHF.